What follows is one TCR beta chain and its context. Its target is unknown. This may come from a read error, since a much larger clone is one base off. Clones were read by immunoSEQ multiplex PCR, and TCRdb kept only the in-frame ones, dropping some. This sample has over a million clones, with approximately 70% found just once. These data come from a study of shared clonotypes between healthy human individuals. Study-level findings and limits: Limitation of the genetic and exposure-history diversity represented came from the few donors.

CDR1 and CDR2 from the germline V gene are SGHDN and FVKESK. Deletions cut 3 bases from V and 0 bases from J, with 5 bases between. The CDR3 length is 13 residues. The V gene is TRBV14, the J gene TRBJ1-1; no clear D gene. Sequencing input: memory CD4+ T cells sorted from blood. Specified subset: CD45RA-negative fraction. The TCR originated in a man between 18 and 35 years old in good health. The CDR3 sequence: CASSQNLNTEAFF. CDR3 nucleotide sequence: TGTGCCAGCAGCCAGAACTTGAACACTGAAGCTTTCTTT.